These 8 T cell receptor beta chains came from one sample sequenced in a study of blood T cells in healthy people across ages. Using a J-beta primer mix together with a sample-barcoded 5' primer, a second PCR was run for roughly 7 to 11 cycles. TCRdb called the 5' RACE reads again in MiXCR, with one record for every CDR3 protein. This table holds about 2 million distinct CDR3 sequences, approximately 50% found once. The sample taken for sequencing was blood. These receptor sequences come from a woman in her 40s in good health.

This rearrangement joins TRBV6-2 or TRBV6-3 to TRBJ2-7; D not resolved. This CDR3 has 12 residues. CDR1 and CDR2 (germline): MNHEY, SVGEGT. The germline V and J ends were trimmed by 2 bases and 6 bases, with 8 bases remaining between them. The CDR3 sequence: CASSYLGSEQYF. The DNA for the CDR3 is TGTGCCAGCAGTTACCTGGGATCCGAGCAGTACTTC.

The rearrangement links TRBV28 to TRBJ2-3, with TRBD1 matching over 7 bases. J lost 3 bases, V lost 2 bases, and 8 bases had no gene match. The germline V gene has CDR1 MDHEN and CDR2 SYDVKM. The CDR3 loop spans 16 amino acids. As DNA, the CDR3 is TGTGCCAGCAGTTTAGGACTGGGGACAGAAACAGATACGCAGTATTTT. Its protein product is CASSLGLGTETDTQYF.

This rearrangement joins TRBV5-5 to TRBJ2-4, with D tentatively TRBD2 (6 bases). The CDR3 loop spans 13 amino acids. Per the germline V gene, CDR1 is SGHKS and CDR2 is YYEKEE (reference sequence). The V and J ends lost 3 bases and 6 bases respectively, with 10 bases between them. The CDR3 nucleotides are TGTGCCAGCAGCTGGGACTTGAGAAACATTCAGTACTTC. The encoded protein is CASSWDLRNIQYF.

This sequence joins TRBV12-3 or TRBV12-4 and TRBJ2-7; either TRBD1 or TRBD2 may supply D (5 bases each). The end of the DNA is better explained by TRBJ2-1, so the J call may be wrong. There are 12 residues in the CDR3. The CDR3 loop is CASSFRDLEQFF. The CDR3 coding sequence is TGTGCCAGCAGTTTCAGGGACCTAGAGCAGTTCTTC.

The rearrangement uses TRBV27 and TRBJ2-3; 10 bases fit TRBD1. Looked up from germline, CDR1 is MNHEY and CDR2 is SMNVEV (reference sequence). V lost 6 bases to trimming and J lost 6 bases; unmatched junction nucleotides: 12. This CDR3 has 16 amino acids. CDR3 DNA: TGTGCCAGCAGCTGGGGGGAGGGACAGGGGAGGGATACGCAGTATTTT. Translation: CASSWGEGQGRDTQYF.

V usage is TRBV18 and J usage is TRBJ2-4; 9 bases align to TRBD1. The J call could be wrong; TRBJ2-5 is a better fit for the DNA end. The CDR3 loop spans 15 amino acids. In germline, CDR1 is KGHSH, CDR2 LQKENI. The CDR3, as DNA: TGTGCCAGCTCACACGGTGGGACAGGGCACGAGACCCAGTACTTC. This gives the protein CASSHGGTGHETQYF.

The chain joins TRBV6-1 to TRBJ2-7, with unresolved D. V was shortened by 3 bases and J by 3 bases, with 9 bases between the two germline ends. The germline gives CDR1 MNHNS, CDR2 SASEGT. CDR3 size: 13 residues. Written as DNA, the CDR3 is TGTGCCAGCAGTGAGCACCGTAACTACGAGCAGTACTTC. Translating it yields CASSEHRNYEQYF.

The V call is TRBV20-1, the J call TRBJ2-7, with D uncertain. V lost 0 bases to trimming and J lost 3 bases, with 9 bases between them. The CDR3 contains 13 residues. Germline CDR1 DFQATT, CDR2 SNEGSKA (reference sequence). CDR3 residues: CSAREGLNYEQYF. The CDR3 DNA is TGCAGTGCTAGAGAAGGGCTAAACTACGAGCAGTACTTC.